A selection of T cell receptor beta chains follows, all from one sample in a study of blood T cell repertoires in COVID-19. This table comes from immunoSEQ multiplex PCR, and its TCRdb copy is limited to in-frame clones, with some not included. This sample has about 170,000 clones, with about 88% found just once. Sequencing used peripheral blood. The receptors shown here come from a woman over 75 in a cohort sampled during active or convalescent COVID-19. CDR3s leave out the opening cysteine and the closing phenylalanine or tryptophan.

TRBV10-3 AISSERGNTIY
TRBV19 ASSMGGHGLSNSPLH
TRBV6-4 ASFKLGELF
TRBV10-3 AIRDSSSGNTIY
TRBV24-1 ATSGILAGENTGELF
TRBV7-2 ASSLDSGVRSPLH
TRBV5-4 ASRVIGGRNTEQF
TRBV7-2 ASSFGGTNYGYT
TRBV11-3 ASSLFSGGGAGELF
TRBV7-9 ASSLHAPSGEAETQY
TRBV28 ASSPVSQPQH
TRBV3-1/TRBV3-2 ASSRETAYEGEAF
TRBV7-2 ASSLGGHTDTQY
TRBV19 ASSERYNRPRFEPQH
TRBV30 AWNAGVSYEQY
TRBV20-1 SGLFNEKLF
TRBV6-2/TRBV6-3 ASSYASGGATENEQF
TRBV2 ASSEPSVDEQF
TRBV6-5 ASSYAGANTEAF
TRBV7-2 ASSMTGHQPQH
TRBV6-5 ASSYALGGRNEKLF
TRBV13 ASSLVLLTGTDTQY
TRBV5-1 ASSPEPQLSSYNSPLH
TRBV12-3/TRBV12-4 ASSKTGTDIQY
TRBV5-1 ASSPTGAHTGELF
TRBV4-1 ASSQSDRGRDLGNQPQH
TRBV6-2/TRBV6-3 ASSYSFTSGGNSYNEQF
TRBV28 ASSFSTGAGNYGYT
TRBV5-1 ASSLAVEQY
TRBV11-3 ASSLDRSVRNTEAF
TRBV12-3/TRBV12-4 ASSPGGDYGYT
TRBV21-1 ASSKGTGGSTIY
TRBV12-3/TRBV12-4 ASSRDRVQPQH
TRBV27 ASLATSGQETQY
TRBV6-2/TRBV6-3 ASSTLKGSGSPLH
TRBV5-1 ASSPKPGLAGGPGGELF
TRBV7-2 ASSLALGSKSPLH
TRBV5-1 ASSLTSGRIGETQY
TRBV6-5 ASSTRDRENNEQF
TRBV6-1 ASSESSATNEKLF
TRBV27 ASSLQQYGQPQH
TRBV6-5 ASTPPGRNEQF
TRBV5-1 ASSLAAPLAGGRETQY
TRBV5-1 ASSLGEGRNTIY
TRBV6-5 ASRGTGNYGYT
TRBV13 ASSLATSGGETQY
TRBV5-4 ASSRFGLQDGYT
TRBV6-5 ASSEGLIGNTIY
TRBV2 ASSARANGELF
TRBV11-2 ASSLVREGQF
TRBV2 ASTGQAFYGYT
TRBV4-2 ASSQGAPQGAEAF
TRBV28 ASSLGLAQISTSTDTQY
TRBV29-1 SAAGTGSRTDTQY
TRBV30 AWSLEGTVSPLH
TRBV9 ASSASGRQETQY
TRBV18 ASSPGGRVQETQY